The clone carrying this T cell receptor (beta chain) was seen more than once but under ten times. Its specificity is not known. The data derive from a study of cytomegalovirus exposure and HLA in healthy donors. The CDR3 sequence is 13 residues long. Trimming took off 0 bases at V and 9 bases at J, with 9 bases between the two ends. Germline lookup yields CDR1 SGHAT and CDR2 FQNNGV. Study conclusions and caveats: A later analysis appeared to link common viral pathogens to several of the most significant clusters. Across donors, sequencing depth was assumed by presence/absence analyses to be roughly uniform. Sequencing probably produced one cluster of sequence variants that were highly shared.

The PCR used 60 Vbeta and 13 Jbeta primers. Here immunoSEQ multiplex PCR was the method, and the copy in TCRdb shows in-frame clones only, minus some. The repertoire has hundreds of thousands of clones, more than 55% of them found once; the top ten carry 2% to 2.5%. Sequenced sample: PBMCs. This TCR was sampled from a female donor in good health and CMV-seronegative. The gene calls are TRBV11-2 and TRBJ2-1; D remains ambiguous. CDR3 protein: CASSLDLPGEQFF. DNA of the CDR3: TGTGCCAGCAGCTTAGATCTGCCAGGTGAGCAGTTCTTC.